This T cell receptor (beta chain) was captured by sequencing in a study of blood T cells in healthy people across ages. This clonotype was detected only a few times. The second PCR ran roughly 6 to 11 cycles with a sample-barcoded 5' primer and J-beta primers. TCRdb reanalysed the 5' RACE reads using MiXCR and keeps one entry per CDR3 protein. Counted here are approximately 2,000,000 distinct CDR3 sequences, about two fifths occurring once; the ten biggest clones make up 20% to 25%. The germline V gene has CDR1 SGDLS and CDR2 YYNGEE. CDR3 length: 15 residues. The V and J ends lost 6 bases and 3 bases, in that order; junction bases with no gene match: 8.

The rearrangement uses TRBV9 and TRBJ1-2; 10 nucleotides match TRBD1. The source of this sequence is a human donor in good health. The specimen sequenced was blood. This chain's CDR3 is CASTSDRGVYYGYTF. The CDR3, as DNA: TGTGCCAGCACCTCGGACAGGGGGGTTTACTATGGCTACACCTTC.